Sequencing of this T cell receptor (beta chain) was carried out in a study of cytomegalovirus exposure and HLA in healthy donors. In regard to this clone: What it binds is not known.

The donors belonged to the approximately 120-subject validation cohort, separate from the roughly 710-subject first cohort. V lost 6 bases and J lost 0, with 11 bases in between. Germline CDR1 is LNHDA and CDR2 is SQIVND (reference sequence). There are 14 residues in the CDR3. Sequenced by immunoSEQ multiplex PCR; TCRdb stores in-frame clones only, minus some. The sample yields some 120,000 clones, about 83% seen once. Whole-study results and caveats: The authors listed around 150 TCR beta chains as cytomegalovirus-associated. Cytomegalovirus status was reportedly diagnosed by the classifier with high sensitivity and specificity.

The rearrangement joins TRBV19 to TRBJ1-1; tentatively, D is TRBD1 (6 bases). This clonotype was sampled from a woman in her 30s in good health and CMV-seronegative. The sequenced sample was PBMCs. CDR3 in amino acids: CASSEGQMNTEAFF. Here the CDR3 DNA reads TGTGCCAGTAGCGAAGGACAGATGAACACTGAAGCTTTCTTT.